Each of the 27 T cell receptor beta chains below was sequenced from the same sample in a study of blood T cell repertoires in COVID-19. Libraries were prepared by immunoSEQ multiplex PCR; TCRdb keeps only in-frame clonotypes and omits some of them. Of 110,000 to 150,000 clones listed, around 82% are singletons. The sample taken for sequencing was peripheral blood. These receptors came from a human donor in a cohort sampled during active COVID-19.

The J gene is TRBJ2-2, the V gene TRBV5-4; perhaps TRBD1 as D (5 bases). The CDR3 covers 16 residues. CDR1 SGHNT and CDR2 YYREEE come from the germline V gene (reference sequence). V was cut by 0 bases and J by 0 bases, with 9 bases left in between. CDR3 region: CASSLGWTTNTGELFF. The CDR3, as DNA: TGTGCCAGCAGCTTGGGATGGACAACGAACACCGGGGAGCTGTTTTTT. Complete variable domain (other parts from reference TRBV5-4 and TRBJ2-2): ETGVTQSPTHLIKTRGQQVTLRCSSQSGHNTVSWYQQALGQGPQFIFQYYREEENGRGNFPPRFSGLQFPNYSSELNVNALELDDSALYLCASSLGWTTNTGELFFGEGSRLTVL.

This sequence joins TRBV5-1 and TRBJ2-5; tentative D call: TRBD2 (6 bases). This CDR3 has 14 amino acids. Germline CDR1 reads SGHRS; CDR2 reads YFSETQ. V lost 0 bases and J lost 9, with 15 bases in between. This chain's CDR3 is CASSLGSGPGAQYF. CDR3 DNA sequence: TGCGCCAGCAGCTTGGGGTCGGGCCCGGGGGCCCAGTACTTC.

The chain is built from TRBV6-2 or TRBV6-3 and TRBJ1-6, with D unclear. CDR3 length: 16 residues. Between the trimmed V and J ends, which lost 6 bases and 14 bases, there was a span of 26 bases. CDR1 MNHEY and CDR2 SVGEGT come from the germline V gene. The CDR3 DNA reads TGTGCCAGCAGCTCCACGACTGGAGGTAGATTTCAGGCCCTCCACTTT. This sequence encodes CASSSTTGGRFQALHF.

This chain uses TRBV6-2 or TRBV6-3 with TRBJ2-7; D remains unclear. Per germline, CDR1 MNHEY and CDR2 SVGEGT. This CDR3 is 12 amino acids long. Trimming took 2 bases from V and 4 from J, leaving 6 bases between them. CDR3 loop: CASSYSVYEQYF. CDR3 sequence (DNA): TGTGCCAGCAGTTACAGCGTTTACGAGCAGTACTTC.

This clone was seen only a few times. The chain joins TRBV19 to TRBJ1-6, with TRBD1 as a possible D gene (5 bases). Trimming took off 3 bases at V and 0 bases at J, with 12 bases between the two ends. Germline V CDR1 and CDR2: LNHDA, SQIVND (reference sequence). The CDR3 runs 17 residues. The CDR3 reads CASSIRQRSSYNSPLHF. The CDR3, as DNA: TGTGCCAGTAGTATCAGACAGAGGAGCTCCTATAATTCACCCCTCCACTTT.

This rearrangement joins TRBV6-5 to TRBJ1-5; TRBD1 matches 10 bases. Germline loops: CDR1 MNHEY, CDR2 SVGAGI. CDR3 length: 15 amino acids. The ends lost 0 bases at V and 4 bases at J; junction bases unmatched: 0. In DNA form, the CDR3 reads TGTGCCAGCAGTTACTCGGGACAGGGGAATCAGCCCCAGCATTTT. Amino acids: CASSYSGQGNQPQHF.

This clone occurred a few times. The chain joins TRBV21-1 to TRBJ1-5; TRBD1, as called in the table, went unchecked against the DNA. TRBV21-1 corresponds to a pseudogene. The CDR3 runs 17 residues. CDR3: CASSNRLYRAPNQPQHF. The CDR3 nucleotides are TGTGCCAGCAGCAACCGACTCTACAGGGCCCCCAATCAGCCCCAGCATTTT.

The chain carries TRBV28 and TRBJ2-3, with D hard to call. Trimming took off 8 bases at V and 4 bases at J, with 13 bases between the two ends. The CDR3 covers 13 residues. In germline, CDR1 is MDHEN, CDR2 SYDVKM. The CDR3 coding sequence is TGTGCCAGCTCTGCTCCCAAGCCAGATACGCAGTATTTT. Encoded protein: CASSAPKPDTQYF.

The chain carries TRBV5-1 and TRBJ2-7; D remains ambiguous. CDR1 is SGHRS and CDR2 is YFSETQ in the germline V gene. This CDR3 has 14 residues. Trimming shortened V by 0 bases and J by 0 bases, and 7 bases separated the two germline ends. CDR3 loop: CASSLAESSYEQYF. The CDR3 nucleotides are TGCGCCAGCAGCTTGGCAGAAAGCTCCTACGAGCAGTACTTC.

The CDR3: CASSPDRGDGYTF. The CDR3 nucleotides read TGCGCCAGCAGTCCCGACAGGGGCGATGGCTACACCTTC. The V and J genes are TRBV5-1 and TRBJ1-2; 8 bases agree with TRBD1. The CDR3 runs 13 residues. After removal of 5 bases from V and 6 bases from J, the junction contained 6 bases not matched to a gene. Germline V gene data show CDR1 as SGHRS and CDR2 as YFSETQ.

V is TRBV6-2 or TRBV6-3 and J is TRBJ2-7, with TRBD1 as a possible D gene (6 bases). Germline V gene lookup returns CDR1 MNHEY and CDR2 SVGEGT. Trimming removed 1 base from V and 2 bases from J, with 15 bases in between. This CDR3 contains 16 residues. The CDR3 protein is CASSYLPDRTPYEQYF. CDR3 coding DNA: TGTGCCAGCAGTTACTTGCCAGACAGGACTCCCTACGAGCAGTACTTC.

The chain joins TRBV7-2 to TRBJ2-7, with D unclear. V dropped 5 bases and J dropped 3 bases, with 23 bases sitting between them. The germline V gene has CDR1 SGHTA and CDR2 FQGNSA. The CDR3 contains 17 residues. CDR3 nucleotide sequence: TGTGCCAGCAGCCCCCCCCACATTCTAAGCGCTTTCTACGAGCAGTACGTC. This translates into CASSPPHILSAFYEQYV.

The chain joins TRBV25-1 to TRBJ2-5; a weak D match, TRBD2 (6 bases). Trimming took 3 bases from V and 3 from J, leaving 14 bases between them. The CDR3 totals 15 residues. The V gene's germline CDR1 is MGHDK and CDR2 SYGVNS. The CDR3 sequence: CASSDPGTSKETQYF. Here the CDR3 DNA reads TGTGCCAGCAGTGATCCCGGGACTTCAAAAGAGACCCAGTACTTC. Using reference TRBV25-1 and TRBJ2-5 for the parts outside the CDR3, the full variable domain is EADIYQTPRYLVIGTGKKITLECSQTMGHDKMYWYQQDPGMELHLIHYSYGVNSTEKGDLSSESTVSRIRTEHFPLTLESARPSHTSQYLCASSDPGTSKETQYFGPGTRLLVL.

This chain joins TRBV19 and TRBJ2-3; 7 bases align to TRBD1. J lost 5 bases, V lost 5 bases, and 16 bases had no gene match. The germline CDR1 and CDR2 sequences are LNHDA and SQIVND (reference sequence). CDR3 length: 17 amino acids. This CDR3 reads CASSPGTGQPLQDTQYF. The DNA of the CDR3 is TGTGCCAGTAGTCCCGGGACGGGACAGCCCCTACAAGATACGCAGTATTTT.

A few counts support this clone. The chain joins TRBV5-1 to TRBJ1-1; D is uncertain. V lost 0 bases, J lost 1 base, and 7 bases lay in between. The CDR3 contains 14 residues. Germline V gene data show CDR1 as SGHRS and CDR2 as YFSETQ. Written as DNA, the CDR3 is TGCGCCAGCAGCTTGGTAGCGCAGAACACTGAAGCTTTCTTT. It yields the protein CASSLVAQNTEAFF.

V usage is TRBV28 and J usage is TRBJ2-3; D perhaps matches TRBD2 (6 bases). V was trimmed by 8 bases and J by 0 bases, leaving 24 bases between them. Germline V lookup: CDR1 MDHEN, CDR2 SYDVKM. The CDR3 has 18 residues. CDR3 protein: CASRIGTRKPYSTDTQYF. Written as DNA, the CDR3 is TGTGCCAGCCGGATAGGGACTCGGAAACCCTATAGCACAGATACGCAGTATTTT. The entire variable domain, with the rest obtained from reference TRBV28 and TRBJ2-3, is as follows: DVKVTQSSRYLVKRTGEKVFLECVQDMDHENMFWYRQDPGLGLRLIYFSYDVKMKEKGDIPEGYSVSREKKERFSLILESASTNQTSMYLCASRIGTRKPYSTDTQYFGPGTRLTVL.

The V and J genes are TRBV30 and TRBJ2-7; 7 nucleotides line up with TRBD1. V trimming: 7 bases; J trimming: 0 bases; junction bases outside the gene matches: 6. The CDR3 is 13 amino acids. In germline, CDR1 is GTSNPN, CDR2 SVGIG (reference sequence). The CDR3 DNA follows: TGTGCCTCCCAGACAGGGACCTCCTACGAGCAGTACGTC. This encodes CASQTGTSYEQYV.

The V and J genes are TRBV13 and TRBJ1-1, with 8 bases that match TRBD1. CDR3 length: 16 residues. Trimming at V came to 3 bases and at J to 5 bases, leaving 11 bases not matched to a gene. Germline V gene data show CDR1 as PRHDT and CDR2 as FYEKMQ (reference sequence). The chain's CDR3 is CASSLGHGQGATEAFF. The CDR3 DNA reads TGTGCCAGCAGCTTGGGGCATGGGCAGGGGGCGACTGAAGCTTTCTTT.

V and J are TRBV7-2 and TRBJ2-1; 11 nucleotides align to TRBD2. This CDR3 region has 15 residues. The germline CDR1 and CDR2 sequences are SGHTA and FQGNSA. J gave up 3 bases and V 5 bases, and 3 bases lay outside the gene matches. CDR3: CASSATSGSYNEQFF. The CDR3 DNA is TGTGCCAGCAGCGCCACTAGCGGGAGCTACAATGAGCAGTTCTTC.

V usage is TRBV4-1 and J usage is TRBJ1-2; D may be TRBD1 (5 bases). Trimming pared 0 bases from V and 3 bases from J, leaving 14 bases between. The germline V gene encodes CDR1 MGHRA and CDR2 YSYEKL. CDR3 size: 16 residues. CDR3 residues: CASSQDHQGVDYGYTF. DNA for the CDR3: TGCGCCAGCAGCCAAGATCATCAGGGCGTCGACTATGGCTACACCTTC.

CDR3 sequence: CASSERKTEIRDTQYF. The CDR3 DNA follows: TGTGCCAGCAGTGAACGTAAGACAGAGATAAGGGATACGCAGTATTTT. J is TRBJ2-3 and V is TRBV25-1; D possibly corresponds to TRBD1 (5 bases). Germline V gene sequence: CDR1 MGHDK, CDR2 SYGVNS. V lost 2 bases and J lost 6, with 18 bases in between. The CDR3 is made up of 16 amino acids.

Written as DNA, the CDR3 is TGTGCCAGCAGCCAAGTAAACTCTGGGGCCAACGTCCTGACTTTC. This encodes CASSQVNSGANVLTF. This chain joins TRBV14 and TRBJ2-6; no clear D. Germline CDR1 reads SGHDN; CDR2 reads FVKESK. With 1 base removed from V and 0 bases from J, the gap between germline ends came to 4 bases. The CDR3 spans 15 residues.

The chain is built from TRBV27 and TRBJ1-4; maybe TRBD1 (5 bases). The germline V and J ends were trimmed by 5 bases and 8 bases, with 15 bases remaining between them. Germline loops: CDR1 MNHEY, CDR2 SMNVEV (reference sequence). The CDR3 length is 14 residues. The CDR3 region has the DNA TGTGCCAGCAGTCCCCAAGGTAGGGGAGAAAAACTGTTTTTT. Its translation is CASSPQGRGEKLFF.

The chain couples TRBV5-1 to TRBJ1-2; TRBD1 is a possible D gene (6 bases). Trimming took 1 base from V and 8 from J, leaving 9 bases between them. Germline V CDR1 and CDR2: SGHRS, YFSETQ. The CDR3 extends over 12 amino acids. CDR3: CASSLYREGYTF. For the CDR3, the DNA is TGCGCCAGCAGCTTGTACAGGGAAGGCTACACCTTC. The full variable domain, completed using reference TRBV5-1 and TRBJ1-2, is KAGVTQTPRYLIKTRGQQVTLSCSPISGHRSVSWYQQTPGQGLQFLFEYFSETQRNKGNFPGRFSGRQFSNSRSEMNVSTLELGDSALYLCASSLYREGYTFGSGTRLTVV.

The V gene is TRBV7-3, the J gene TRBJ1-1; a weak D match, TRBD1 (5 bases). The length of the CDR3 is 15 residues. Germline CDR1 SGHTA, CDR2 FQGTGA. Trimming removed 5 bases from V and 5 bases from J, with 18 bases in between. CDR3 in amino acids: CASSPTGGRRTEAFF. The CDR3 DNA sequence: TGTGCCAGCAGCCCTACGGGGGGTCGACGGACTGAAGCTTTCTTT.

CDR3 DNA sequence: TGTGCTAGTGGTTTTCAGGGCCAAATTGGAAACACCATATATTTT. It encodes CASGFQGQIGNTIYF. J is TRBJ1-3 and V is TRBV12-5; D is perhaps TRBD1 (5 bases). V gave up 3 bases and J gave up 3 bases, with 12 bases separating them. CDR1 LGHNT and CDR2 FRNRAP come from the germline V gene. The CDR3 extends over 15 amino acids.

This chain links TRBV24-1 with TRBJ2-1, with 11 bases matching TRBD1. Trimming took 4 bases from V and 7 from J; bases not matched to a gene: 11. The CDR3 runs 17 residues. Germline V lookup: CDR1 KGHDR, CDR2 SFDVKD. The CDR3 reads CATSDPSRTGGLNEQFF. The DNA for the CDR3 is TGTGCCACCAGTGACCCTTCCCGGACAGGGGGCTTAAATGAGCAGTTCTTC.